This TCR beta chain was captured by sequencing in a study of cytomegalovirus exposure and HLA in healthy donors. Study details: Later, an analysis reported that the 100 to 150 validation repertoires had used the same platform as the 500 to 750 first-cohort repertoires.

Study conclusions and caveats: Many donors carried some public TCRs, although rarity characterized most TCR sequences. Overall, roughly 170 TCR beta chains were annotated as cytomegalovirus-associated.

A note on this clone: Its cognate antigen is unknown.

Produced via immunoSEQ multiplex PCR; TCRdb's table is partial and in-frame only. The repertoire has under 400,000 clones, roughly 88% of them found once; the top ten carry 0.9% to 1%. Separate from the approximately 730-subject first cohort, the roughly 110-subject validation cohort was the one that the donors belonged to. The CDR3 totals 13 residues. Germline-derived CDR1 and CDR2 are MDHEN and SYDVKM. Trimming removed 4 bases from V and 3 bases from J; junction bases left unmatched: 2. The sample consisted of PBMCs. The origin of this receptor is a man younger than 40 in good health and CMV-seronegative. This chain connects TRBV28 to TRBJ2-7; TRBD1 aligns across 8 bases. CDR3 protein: CASSWTGRYEQYF. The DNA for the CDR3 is TGTGCCAGCAGTTGGACAGGGCGCTACGAGCAGTACTTC.